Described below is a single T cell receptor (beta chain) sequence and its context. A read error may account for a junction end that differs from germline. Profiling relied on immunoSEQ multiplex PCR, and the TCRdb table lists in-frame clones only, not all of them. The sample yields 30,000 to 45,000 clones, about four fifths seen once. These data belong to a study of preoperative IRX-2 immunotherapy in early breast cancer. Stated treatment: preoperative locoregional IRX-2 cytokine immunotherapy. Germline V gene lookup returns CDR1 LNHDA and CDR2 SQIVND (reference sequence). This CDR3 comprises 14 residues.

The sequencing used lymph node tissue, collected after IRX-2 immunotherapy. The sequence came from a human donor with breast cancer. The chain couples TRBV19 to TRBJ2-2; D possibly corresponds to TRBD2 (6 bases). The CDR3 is CASRRGPGTGELFF. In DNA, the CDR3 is TGTGCTAGTAGGCGGGGACCAGGGACCGGGGAGCTGTTTTTT.